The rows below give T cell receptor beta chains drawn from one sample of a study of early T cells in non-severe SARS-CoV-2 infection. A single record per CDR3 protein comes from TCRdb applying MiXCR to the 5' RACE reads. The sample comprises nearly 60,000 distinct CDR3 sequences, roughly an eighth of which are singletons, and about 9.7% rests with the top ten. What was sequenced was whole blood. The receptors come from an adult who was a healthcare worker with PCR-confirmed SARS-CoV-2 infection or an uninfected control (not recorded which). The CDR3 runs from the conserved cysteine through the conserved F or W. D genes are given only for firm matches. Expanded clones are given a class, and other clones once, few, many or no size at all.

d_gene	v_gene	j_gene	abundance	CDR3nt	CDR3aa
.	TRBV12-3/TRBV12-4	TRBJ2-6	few	TGTGCCAGCAACCATCTAGGGGCCAACGTCCTGACTTTC	CASNHLGANVLTF
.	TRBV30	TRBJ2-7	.	TGTGCCTGGAACAAGGCAGGGGTTACCTACGAGCAGTACTTC	CAWNKAGVTYEQYF
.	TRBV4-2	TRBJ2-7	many	TGTGCCAGCAGCCAAGAGGAGGGACAGCGCCTAGGTTACGAGCAGTACTTC	CASSQEEGQRLGYEQYF
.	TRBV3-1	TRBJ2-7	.	TGTGCCAGCAGCCCGACCATATACTCCTACGAGCAGTACTTC	CASSPTIYSYEQYF
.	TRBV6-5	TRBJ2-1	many	TGTGCCAGCAGCCGCGGGCCGATCTCCTACAATGAGCAGTTCTTC	CASSRGPISYNEQFF
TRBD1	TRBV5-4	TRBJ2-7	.	TGTGCCAGCAGCCCAGGACAGGCCCGCAGTAGCGAGCAGTACTTC	CASSPGQARSSEQYF
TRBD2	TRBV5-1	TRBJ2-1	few	TGCGCCAGCAGCCCTAGTTTGGTGGCTAGCGGGAGCGTCAATGAGCAGTTCTTC	CASSPSLVASGSVNEQFF
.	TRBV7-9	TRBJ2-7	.	TGTGCCAGCAGCTGGAAAGGGGAAGAGCAGTACTTC	CASSWKGEEQYF
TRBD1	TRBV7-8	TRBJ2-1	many	TGTGCCAGCAGCTTAAGTCGGGACAGTACCTACAATGAGCAGTTCTTC	CASSLSRDSTYNEQFF
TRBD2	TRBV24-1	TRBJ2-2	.	TGTGCCACCAGTGCCCGGGGACAGGACCAACTAGCGGGAGGGGACACCGGGGAGCTGTTTTTT	CATSARGQDQLAGGDTGELFF
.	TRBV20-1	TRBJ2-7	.	TGCAGTGCTCCACTCATATACGAGCAGTACTTC	CSAPLIYEQYF
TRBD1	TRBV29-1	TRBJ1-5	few	TGCAGCGTTTCTTTCGGGACAGATAGCAATCAGCCCCAGCATTTT	CSVSFGTDSNQPQHF
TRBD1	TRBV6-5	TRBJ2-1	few	TGTGCCAGCAGCCATTTTCCGGGACAGGCGCTTGATGAGCAGTTCTTC	CASSHFPGQALDEQFF
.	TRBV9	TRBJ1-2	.	TGTGCCAGCAGCCCGCCGGACGGACTCTATGGCTACACCTTC	CASSPPDGLYGYTF
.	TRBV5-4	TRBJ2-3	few	TGTGCCAGCAGCGAGGACAGAGGCACAGATACGCAGTATTTT	CASSEDRGTDTQYF
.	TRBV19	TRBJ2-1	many	TGTGCCAGTAGTTTTCCGTCGGGGGGCCCATCCTACAATGAGCAGTTCTTC	CASSFPSGGPSYNEQFF
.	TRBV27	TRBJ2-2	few	TGTGCCAGCACGGTTCTAGGGACCGGGGAGCTGTTTTTT	CASTVLGTGELFF
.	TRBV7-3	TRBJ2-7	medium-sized	TGTGCCAGCAGCCCGACAAGAGAACTAGCCAGACTAGGCGAGCAGTACTTC	CASSPTRELARLGEQYF
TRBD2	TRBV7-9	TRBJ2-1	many	TGTGCCAGCAGCTTACTAGCGGCGGTGTTGGTAGAGCAGTTCTTC	CASSLLAAVLVEQFF
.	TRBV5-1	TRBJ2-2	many	TGCGCCAGCAGCTGGCGGGGAGGCACCGGGGAGCTGTTTTTT	CASSWRGGTGELFF
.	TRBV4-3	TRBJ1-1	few	TGCGCCAGCAGCCAAGGCAGAGGGGTGAACACTGAAGCTTTCTTT	CASSQGRGVNTEAFF
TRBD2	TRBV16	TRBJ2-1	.	TGTGCCAGCAGCCAAACCCTAGCGGGCCTACCGAATGAGCAGTTCTTC	CASSQTLAGLPNEQFF
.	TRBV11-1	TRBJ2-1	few	TGTGCCAGCAGCCGAGCCGAGCGGAATGAGCAGTTCTTC	CASSRAERNEQFF
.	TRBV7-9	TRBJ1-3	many	TGTGCCAGCAGCTTAGGTTCTGTCTCTGAAAACACCATATATTTT	CASSLGSVSENTIYF
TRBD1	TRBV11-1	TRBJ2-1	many	TGTGCCAGCAGCTCAACAGGGGTGGAAGGGTTCTTC	CASSSTGVEGFF
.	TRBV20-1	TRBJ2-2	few	TGCAGTGCTAGAGATCTGGGTAACACCGGGGAGCTGTTTTTT	CSARDLGNTGELFF
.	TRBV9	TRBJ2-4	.	TGTGCCAGCAGCGTAGAAGAGGGAAACAACATTCAGTACTTC	CASSVEEGNNIQYF
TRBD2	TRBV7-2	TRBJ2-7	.	TGTGCCAGCAGCATTGCCGGGACTACCTTCTACGAGCAGTACTTC	CASSIAGTTFYEQYF
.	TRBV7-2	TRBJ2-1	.	TGTGCCAGCAGTCTTCTAGCGTACTCCTACAATGAGCAGTTCTTC	CASSLLAYSYNEQFF
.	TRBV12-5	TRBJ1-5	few	TGTGCTAGTGGTTTGGTAGGCTCCGGGACGGTAAATCATCAGCCCCAGCATTTT	CASGLVGSGTVNHQPQHF